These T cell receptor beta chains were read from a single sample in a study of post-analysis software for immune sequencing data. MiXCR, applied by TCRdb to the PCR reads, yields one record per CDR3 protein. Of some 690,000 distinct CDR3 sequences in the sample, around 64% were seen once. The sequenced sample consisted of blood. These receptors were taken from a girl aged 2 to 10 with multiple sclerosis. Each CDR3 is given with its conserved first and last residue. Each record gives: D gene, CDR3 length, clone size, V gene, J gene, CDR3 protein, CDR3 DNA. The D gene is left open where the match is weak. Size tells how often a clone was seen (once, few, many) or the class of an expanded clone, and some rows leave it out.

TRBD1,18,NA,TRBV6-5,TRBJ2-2,CASSYPTGQGGNTGELFF,TGTGCCAGCAGTTACCCTACCGGACAGGGAGGGAACACCGGGGAGCTGTTTTTT
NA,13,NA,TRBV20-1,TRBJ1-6,CSASPRGNSPLHF,TGCAGTGCTAGTCCCCGCGGAAATTCACCCCTCCACTTT
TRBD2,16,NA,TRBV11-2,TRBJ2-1,CASSSREALSYNEQFF,TGTGCCAGCAGCTCGCGGGAGGCCCTCTCCTACAATGAGCAGTTCTTC
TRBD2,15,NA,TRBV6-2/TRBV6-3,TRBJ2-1,CASSYRSSGANEQFF,TGTGCCAGCAGTTATCGGTCTAGCGGGGCCAATGAGCAGTTCTTC
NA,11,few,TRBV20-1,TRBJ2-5,CSGWAPETQYF,TGCAGTGGTTGGGCCCCAGAGACCCAGTACTTC
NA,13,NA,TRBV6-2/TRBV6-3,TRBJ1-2,CASKDPALNGYTF,TGTGCCAGCAAGGACCCAGCCCTGAATGGCTACACCTTC
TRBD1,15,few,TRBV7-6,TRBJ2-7,CASSPLSGTAYEQYF,TGTGCCAGCAGCCCCTTATCGGGGACAGCCTACGAGCAGTACTTC
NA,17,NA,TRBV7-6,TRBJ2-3,CASSRRDGLMGADTQYF,TGTGCCAGCAGTCGAAGGGACGGCCTGATGGGAGCAGATACGCAGTATTTT
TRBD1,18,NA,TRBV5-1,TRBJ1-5,CASSPGGGAGDSNQPQHF,TGCGCCAGCAGCCCCGGAGGGGGCGCGGGAGATAGCAATCAGCCCCAGCATTTT
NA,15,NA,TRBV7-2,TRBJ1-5,CASSTGFTGNQPQHF,TGTGCCAGCAGCACGGGGTTCACGGGCAATCAGCCCCAGCATTTT
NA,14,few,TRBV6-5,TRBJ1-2,CASRPLTYNYGYTF,TGTGCCAGCAGACCCCTAACTTACAACTATGGCTACACCTTC
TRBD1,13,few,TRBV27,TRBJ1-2,CASSPDRGNGYTF,TGTGCCAGCAGTCCCGACAGGGGCAACGGCTACACCTTC
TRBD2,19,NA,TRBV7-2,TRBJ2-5,CASSFQLPLAGGIQETQYF,TGTGCCAGCAGCTTCCAACTCCCCCTAGCGGGGGGGATACAAGAGACCCAGTACTTC
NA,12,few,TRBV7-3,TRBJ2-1,CASSLRLGEQFF,TGTGCCAGCAGCTTACGTTTGGGTGAGCAGTTCTTC
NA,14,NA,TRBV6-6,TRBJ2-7,CASSAPTGGSEQYF,TGTGCCAGCAGTGCCCCGACAGGAGGGAGCGAGCAGTACTTC
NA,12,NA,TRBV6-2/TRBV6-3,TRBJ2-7,CASSIYRDEQYF,TGTGCCAGCAGCATCTACAGAGACGAGCAGTACTTC
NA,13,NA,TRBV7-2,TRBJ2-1,CADSNRLYNEQFF,TGTGCCGACAGCAACCGACTCTACAATGAGCAGTTCTTC
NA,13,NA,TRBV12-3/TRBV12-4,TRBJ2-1,CASSLGQVTEQFF,TGTGCCAGCAGTTTGGGCCAAGTGACTGAGCAGTTCTTC
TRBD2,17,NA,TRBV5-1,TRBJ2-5,CASSLGLAGEIQETQYF,TGCGCCAGCAGCTTGGGGCTAGCGGGAGAGATACAAGAGACCCAGTACTTC
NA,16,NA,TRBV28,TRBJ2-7,CASSFSGLAGHYEQYF,TGTGCCAGCAGTTTCTCGGGCTTGGCGGGGCACTACGAGCAGTACTTC
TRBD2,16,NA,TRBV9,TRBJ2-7,CTSSDGLAGDGYEQYF,TGTACCAGCAGCGACGGACTAGCGGGAGACGGCTACGAGCAGTACTTC
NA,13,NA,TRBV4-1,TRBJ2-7,CASSQGAVNEQYF,TGCGCCAGCAGCCAGGGGGCGGTCAACGAGCAGTACTTC
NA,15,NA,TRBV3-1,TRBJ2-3,CASSQDRPATDTQYF,TGTGCCAGCAGCCAAGATCGCCCGGCAACAGATACGCAGTATTTT
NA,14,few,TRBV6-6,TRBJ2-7,CASSYGGSNYEQYF,TGTGCCAGCAGTTACGGGGGATCTAACTACGAGCAGTACTTC
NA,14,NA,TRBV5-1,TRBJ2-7,CASSLMDRNYEQYF,TGCGCCAGCAGCTTGATGGACAGAAACTACGAGCAGTACTTC
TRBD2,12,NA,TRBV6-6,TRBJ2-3,CASQRGGDTQYF,TGTGCCAGCCAGCGGGGGGGCGATACGCAGTATTTT
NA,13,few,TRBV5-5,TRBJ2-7,CASSYGQTREQYF,TGTGCCAGCAGCTACGGACAAACCAGGGAGCAGTACTTC
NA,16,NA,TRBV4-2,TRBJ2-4,CASSQDRRGAGNIQYF,TGTGCCAGCAGCCAAGATAGGCGAGGGGCGGGAAACATTCAGTACTTC
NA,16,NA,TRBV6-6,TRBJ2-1,CASSSPRGPSYNEQFF,TGTGCCAGCAGTTCCCCCCGGGGACCCTCCTACAATGAGCAGTTCTTC
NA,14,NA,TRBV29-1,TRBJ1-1,CNVENGGTNTEAFF,TGCAACGTTGAAAACGGGGGCACGAACACTGAAGCTTTCTTT
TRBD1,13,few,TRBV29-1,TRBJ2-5,CSVDRTGEETQYF,TGCAGCGTAGATAGGACAGGGGAAGAGACCCAGTACTTC
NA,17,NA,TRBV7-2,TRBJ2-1,CASSSSGGLGSYNEQFF,TGTGCCAGCAGCTCTTCAGGGGGACTAGGGTCTTACAATGAGCAGTTCTTC
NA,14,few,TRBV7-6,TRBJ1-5,CASSARDTNQPQHF,TGTGCCAGCAGCGCCCGGGACACCAATCAGCCCCAGCATTTT
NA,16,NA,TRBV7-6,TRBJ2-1,CASSSEQGPPDNEQFF,TGTGCCAGCAGCTCGGAACAGGGTCCTCCAGACAATGAGCAGTTCTTC
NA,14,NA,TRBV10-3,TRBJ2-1,CAISESQLYNEQFF,TGTGCCATCAGTGAGTCGCAACTATACAATGAGCAGTTCTTC
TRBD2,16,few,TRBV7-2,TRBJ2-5,CASRPTSGRGQETQYF,TGTGCCAGCAGGCCGACTAGCGGGAGAGGCCAAGAGACCCAGTACTTC
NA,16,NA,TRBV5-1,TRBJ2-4,CASSFEQGPAKNIQYF,TGCGCCAGCAGCTTCGAACAGGGTCCAGCCAAAAACATTCAGTACTTC
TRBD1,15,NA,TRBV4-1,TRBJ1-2,CASSSPGQGTRGYTF,TGCGCCAGCAGCTCCCCGGGACAGGGGACGAGGGGCTACACCTTC
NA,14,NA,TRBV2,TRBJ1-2,CASRSSGGNYGYTF,TGTGCCAGCAGATCCTCGGGCGGTAACTATGGCTACACCTTC